What follows are 5 T cell receptor beta chains derived from one specimen sequenced in a study of cytomegalovirus exposure and HLA in healthy donors. Use of 60 Vbeta and 13 Jbeta primers characterized the PCR. The table came from immunoSEQ multiplex PCR; TCRdb's copy has only in-frame clones and leaves some out. In the table there are about 160,000 clones, 82% of which are singletons. Sample: PBMCs. The receptors stem from a girl aged 10 to 17 in good health and CMV-seropositive.

This chain connects TRBV5-4 to TRBJ1-3; D remains unclear. This CDR3 spans 12 amino acids. The germline V gene has CDR1 SGHNT and CDR2 YYREEE (reference sequence). The V end lost 0 bases, the J end lost 5 bases, and 3 bases lay between the germline ends. CDR3 sequence (DNA): TGTGCCAGCAGCTTGGATAGAAACACCATATATTTT. It specifies CASSLDRNTIYF.

The chain recombines TRBV29-1 with TRBJ2-1, with a possible D match to TRBD2 (5 bases). The CDR3 sequence is 15 residues long. The germline gives CDR1 SQVTM, CDR2 ANQGSEA. V was cut by 1 base and J by 1 base, with 11 bases left in between. CDR3 loop: CSVEASAVSYNEQFF. The DNA for the CDR3 is TGCAGCGTTGAAGCGTCAGCGGTATCCTACAATGAGCAGTTCTTC.

Details on this clone: Germline and junction disagree at one end, which may indicate a read error. The V call is TRBV30, the J call TRBJ2-2, with D possibly TRBD1 on 6 matching bases. CDR3 size: 13 residues. Germline CDR1 GTSNPN, CDR2 SVGIG (reference sequence). CDR3 in amino acids: CAWTRGNAGELFF. DNA for the CDR3: TGTGCCTGGACTAGGGGGAACGCCGGGGAGCTGTTTTTT.

The V and J genes are TRBV30 and TRBJ1-1; D is perhaps TRBD1 (6 bases). The CDR3 has 11 residues. Trimming removed 5 bases from V and 8 bases from J, with 12 bases in between. CDR1 is GTSNPN, CDR2 SVGIG, per germline (reference sequence). The CDR3 reads CAWHLQGEAFF. DNA for the CDR3: TGTGCCTGGCATTTACAGGGAGAAGCTTTCTTT. The full variable domain, with the rest looked up from reference TRBV30 and TRBJ1-1, is SQTIHQWPATLVQPVGSPLSLECTVEGTSNPNLYWYRQAAGRGLQLLFYSVGIGQISSEVPQNLSASRPQDRQFILSSKKLLLSDSGFYLCAWHLQGEAFFGQGTRLTVV.

The CDR3 here is CASSAGQGVTEAFF. Here the CDR3 DNA reads TGTGCCAGCAGCGCCGGACAGGGCGTCACTGAAGCTTTCTTT. The chain joins TRBV9 to TRBJ1-1, with 8 bases lining up with TRBD1. V shed 3 bases, J shed 4 bases, and the junction held 5 bases outside the gene matches. CDR1 and CDR2 (germline): SGDLS, YYNGEE. There are 14 residues in the CDR3.